The next 14 T cell receptor beta chains were all read from a single sample in a study of human T cells and chemical hapten exposure. The time point here: patch test 2, 6 weeks after DPC sensitization. Treatment indicated: therapeutic diphenylcyclopropenone sensitization with weekly scalp DPC. MiXCR, applied by TCRdb to the RACE reads, yields one record per CDR3 protein. Here the sample spans 40,000 to 45,000 distinct CDR3 sequences, around 8.9% being singletons. This specimen was whole blood, taken in connection with sensitization to the hapten diphenylcyclopropenone (DPC). The receptors were sampled from a woman between 40 and 55 years old with alopecia areata. Some clones in this sample may be carry-over from other donors' samples.

This clonotype came up many times. Written as DNA, the CDR3 is TGTGCCAGCAGTTCAGGACGGAGGAATAATTCACCCCTCCACTTT. It specifies CASSSGRRNNSPLHF. This sequence joins TRBV6-2 or TRBV6-3 and TRBJ1-6; no clear D gene. Trimming took 4 bases from V and 5 from J, leaving 12 bases between them. The V gene's germline CDR1 is MNHEY and CDR2 SVGEGT. The length of the CDR3 is 15 residues.

This rearrangement joins TRBV18 to TRBJ1-2; D is possibly TRBD1 (5 bases). The germline V and J ends were trimmed by 2 bases and 6 bases, with 10 bases remaining between them. Germline V gives CDR1 KGHSH, CDR2 LQKENI. The CDR3 extends over 13 amino acids. CDR3 sequence (DNA): TGTGCCAGCTCACCAGACAGACAGCATGGCTACACCTTC. Its translation is CASSPDRQHGYTF.

This clonotype was seen repeatedly, ten times or more. The genes are TRBV6-5 and TRBJ1-2; 8 bases agree with TRBD1. CDR3 length: 13 amino acids. Germline V lookup: CDR1 MNHEY, CDR2 SVGAGI. The J segment lost 6 bases and the V segment lost 5 bases, leaving 5 bases of the junction unmatched. DNA for the CDR3: TGTGCCAGCAGTCGGACAGGGATAGATGGCTACACCTTC. This encodes CASSRTGIDGYTF.

This clonotype was detected many times. The chain joins TRBV2 to TRBJ1-4, with TRBD1 matching 9 bases. This CDR3 has 13 residues. Looked up from germline, CDR1 is SNHLY and CDR2 is FYNNEI. J was trimmed by 8 bases and V by 6 bases; bases with no gene match: 4. The CDR3 here is CASRGTGPEKLFF. The CDR3 nucleotides read TGTGCCAGCAGAGGGACAGGGCCCGAAAAACTGTTTTTT.

V gene TRBV28 combines with J gene TRBJ2-5; possibly TRBD1 or TRBD2 for D (5 bases each). V was cut by 2 bases and J by 11 bases, with 15 bases left in between. CDR1 and CDR2 (germline): MDHEN, SYDVKM. This CDR3 has 13 amino acids. The CDR3 protein is CASSLVGAQFQYF. CDR3 nucleotides: TGTGCCAGCAGTTTAGTCGGGGCCCAGTTTCAGTACTTC.

This clonotype has at least ten counts. The gene calls are TRBV15 and TRBJ2-3; 14 bases are shared with TRBD2. The V gene's germline CDR1 is LNHNV and CDR2 YYDKDF (reference sequence). The CDR3 is 15 amino acids. The V and J ends lost 1 base and 6 bases, in that order; junction bases with no gene match: 0. The CDR3 sequence is CATSRGTSGGDTQYF. DNA of the CDR3: TGTGCCACCAGCAGAGGGACTAGCGGGGGGGATACGCAGTATTTT. The full variable domain, rest sourced from reference TRBV15 and TRBJ2-3, is DAMVIQNPRYQVTQFGKPVTLSCSQTLNHNVMYWYQQKSSQAPKLLFHYYDKDFNNEADTPDNFQSRRPNTSFCFLDIRSPGLGDTAMYLCATSRGTSGGDTQYFGPGTRLTVL.

This clonotype was seen many times. The V and J genes are TRBV7-3 and TRBJ2-2; D unresolved. The CDR3 spans 13 residues. Trimming cost V 5 bases and J 0 bases, with 4 bases left between them. Germline CDR1 is SGHTA and CDR2 is FQGTGA. For the CDR3, the DNA is TGTGCCAGCAGCGCTCCGAACACCGGGGAGCTGTTTTTT. Translated, it gives CASSAPNTGELFF.

This clonotype was picked up many times. The chain has TRBV20-1 and TRBJ2-7; 7 nucleotides line up with TRBD1. The CDR3 spans 17 residues. Germline CDR1 DFQATT, CDR2 SNEGSKA (reference sequence). V gave up 0 bases and J gave up 0 bases; unmatched junction bases: 11. The CDR3 nucleotides read TGCAGTGCTAGAGATAGGTCACCGGGACAGATCTCCTACGAGCAGTACTTC. Translating gives CSARDRSPGQISYEQYF.

This clonotype was detected many times. This chain connects TRBV19 to TRBJ2-2; either TRBD1 or TRBD2 may supply D (5 bases each). V lost 7 bases to trimming and J lost 6 bases, with 15 bases between them. Germline CDR1 reads LNHDA; CDR2 reads SQIVND (reference sequence). The CDR3 length is 14 residues. CDR3 sequence: CASTGTVTSGELFF. CDR3 coding DNA: TGTGCCAGTACCGGGACGGTCACGTCCGGGGAGCTGTTTTTT.

This clonotype was detected many times. The chain couples TRBV4-2 to TRBJ1-1; no clear D. The CDR3 loop spans 17 amino acids. V gave up 1 base and J gave up 11 bases, with 26 bases separating them. Germline V gives CDR1 LGHNA, CDR2 YNFKEQ. CDR3 amino acids: CASSQGQALTLSLGAFF. The CDR3 nucleotides are TGTGCCAGCAGCCAAGGCCAGGCCCTGACTCTGTCCCTGGGGGCTTTCTTT.

This clonotype showed up many times. This chain connects TRBV20-1 to TRBJ2-1; TRBD2 aligns across 8 bases. Germline V gene sequence: CDR1 DFQATT, CDR2 SNEGSKA (reference sequence). The CDR3 covers 16 residues. The trim removed 2 bases at V and 1 base at J, leaving 7 bases unmatched. The CDR3, as DNA: TGCAGTGCTAGAAAGCAGGTAGCGGGGTCCTACAATGAGCAGTTCTTC. It encodes CSARKQVAGSYNEQFF.

This clonotype appeared many times. The chain's CDR3 is CASSSGRLPYF. CDR3 coding DNA: TGTGCCAGCAGCTCCGGGAGACTGCCGTACTTC. The chain carries TRBV5-5 and TRBJ2-7; D might be TRBD2 (6 bases). This CDR3 has 11 residues. The V and J ends lost 3 bases and 12 bases respectively, with 13 bases between them. In germline, CDR1 is SGHKS, CDR2 YYEKEE (reference sequence). Complete variable domain (other parts from reference TRBV5-5 and TRBJ2-7): DAGVTQSPTHLIKTRGQQVTLRCSPISGHKSVSWYQQVLGQGPQFIFQYYEKEERGRGNFPDRFSARQFPNYSSELNVNALLLGDSALYLCASSSGRLPYFGPGTRLTVT.

This clonotype has ten or more counts. The genes are TRBV27 and TRBJ1-4; D is uncertain. CDR1 is MNHEY and CDR2 is SMNVEV in the germline V gene (reference sequence). V was shortened by 0 bases and J by 7 bases, with 3 bases between the two germline ends. The CDR3 totals 12 residues. The chain's CDR3 is CASSLSGEKLFF. CDR3 DNA sequence: TGTGCCAGCAGTTTATCCGGTGAAAAACTGTTTTTT.

This clonotype was seen ten or more times. The V and J genes are TRBV6-5 and TRBJ2-7, with D tentatively TRBD1 (5 bases). The CDR3 runs 14 residues. Between the trimmed V and J ends, which lost 2 bases and 6 bases, there was a span of 14 bases. Per germline, CDR1 MNHEY and CDR2 SVGAGI. The CDR3 bases are TGTGCCAGCAGTTACGGGCAGGGAAAGGGCGAGCAGTACTTC. It is translated as CASSYGQGKGEQYF.